These 22 T cell receptor beta chains came from one sample sequenced in a study of T cell repertoires in cytomegalovirus infection. These TCRs are of unknown antigen specificity. TCRdb fed the reads into MiXCR, producing one record per CDR3 protein. Of 700,000 to 850,000 distinct CDR3 sequences listed, around a third are singletons. Specimen: cultured CD8+ T cells from PBMCs, collected from culture after CMV antigen stimulation. Receptors originate from a human donor in good health (CMV status not recorded). Some clones in this sample may be carry-over from other donors' samples.

This clonotype was found a few times. V and J are TRBV12-3 or TRBV12-4 and TRBJ1-1, with D unclear. The germline V and J ends were trimmed by 4 bases and 11 bases, with 11 bases remaining between them. The CDR3 loop spans 11 amino acids. The CDR3: CASSSGPRAFF. The CDR3 nucleotides read TGTGCCAGCAGTTCAGGACCGAGGGCTTTCTTT.

This clonotype turned up a few times. The chain joins TRBV20-1 to TRBJ1-3, with 8 nucleotides matching TRBD1. Germline V gene lookup returns CDR1 DFQATT and CDR2 SNEGSKA (reference sequence). V gave up 0 bases and J gave up 0 bases; unmatched junction bases: 1. The CDR3 is made up of 15 amino acids. CDR3 loop: CSARDTGGSGNTIYF. The CDR3, as DNA: TGCAGTGCTAGAGATACAGGGGGCTCTGGAAACACCATATATTTT.

The chain carries TRBV6-5 and TRBJ1-4; D perhaps matches TRBD1 (5 bases). Germline CDR1 and CDR2: MNHEY and SVGAGI. The CDR3 loop spans 18 amino acids. V shed 0 bases and J shed 0 bases, with 14 bases lying between them. The CDR3 sequence: CASSYSGGPLTTNEKLFF. The CDR3, as DNA: TGTGCCAGCAGTTACTCTGGGGGACCTCTAACAACTAATGAAAAACTGTTTTTT.

Notes on this clonotype: This sequence may be a read error, since a much larger clone differs from it by one base. This chain connects TRBV6-5 to TRBJ1-5; 7 bases are a match to TRBD1. Germline lookup yields CDR1 MNHEY and CDR2 SVGAGI. The CDR3 has 14 residues. DNA of the CDR3: TGTGCCAGCAAAGACAGGGAGGGAAATCCGCCCCAGCATTTT. It encodes CASKDREGNPPQHF.

This clonotype was counted only a few times. The chain combines TRBV27 with TRBJ2-1; no reliable D call. V dropped 3 bases and J dropped 0 bases, with 9 bases sitting between them. The CDR3 loop spans 15 amino acids. The V gene's germline CDR1 is MNHEY and CDR2 SMNVEV (reference sequence). CDR3 region: CASSFGFSSYNEQFF. The CDR3, as DNA: TGTGCCAGCAGTTTCGGGTTCAGCTCCTACAATGAGCAGTTCTTC.

This clonotype came up many times. The CDR3 DNA is TGTGCCAGCAGTAGTGATAGGCAATCCTACGAGCAGTACTTC. Protein sequence: CASSSDRQSYEQYF. The V and J genes are TRBV7-9 and TRBJ2-7; D not resolved. The germline V gene has CDR1 SEHNR and CDR2 FQNEAQ (reference sequence). The CDR3 totals 14 residues. The ends were cut back, 6 bases at V and 1 base at J, with 13 bases in the middle.

The chain employs TRBV11-2 and TRBJ1-2; D perhaps matches TRBD1 (5 bases). The germline gives CDR1 SGHAT, CDR2 FQNNGV. V was pared by 3 bases and J by 0 bases, with 14 bases between. CDR3 length equals 16 residues. CDR3: CASSLGGALANYGYTF. In DNA form, the CDR3 reads TGTGCCAGCAGCTTGGGCGGGGCCTTAGCTAACTATGGCTACACCTTC.

This clonotype was detected once. Its ends do not fully match the called genes, so a read error is possible. The rearrangement uses TRBV7-9 and TRBJ2-5, with D possibly TRBD1 on 6 matching bases. The CDR3 sequence is 14 residues long. The germline gives CDR1 SEHNR, CDR2 FQNEAQ (reference sequence). The CDR3 protein is CASSRATGLETQCF. In nucleotides, the CDR3 is TGTGCCAGCAGCAGAGCAACAGGGCTAGAGACCCAGTGCTTC.

This sequence joins TRBV19 and TRBJ1-5; D is unclear. V was pared by 6 bases and J by 11 bases, with 29 bases between. This CDR3 comprises 17 residues. The germline V gene encodes CDR1 LNHDA and CDR2 SQIVND (reference sequence). The CDR3 nucleotides read TGTGCCAGTAGCCCCCGCTTGCCCAGAAGGCAAGGATGGGCCCAGCATTTT. Translation gives CASSPRLPRRQGWAQHF.

This clonotype has only one observation. The chain is built from TRBV4-2 and TRBJ2-1; the D gene is possibly TRBD2 (7 bases). The CDR3 is 15 amino acids. V lost 1 base, J lost 4 bases, and 11 bases lay in between. Per the germline V gene, CDR1 is LGHNA and CDR2 is YNFKEQ. CDR3 sequence reads: CASSQGGGRYNEQFF. In nucleotides, the CDR3 is TGTGCCAGCAGCCAAGGGGGGGGCAGGTACAATGAGCAGTTCTTC.

The CDR3, as DNA: TGTGCCAGCAGTCCACTAGCGGGGGTATACGAGCAGTACTTC. It codes for CASSPLAGVYEQYF. This rearrangement joins TRBV12-3 or TRBV12-4 to TRBJ2-7; 11 positions match TRBD2. The J segment lost 4 bases and the V segment lost 5 bases, leaving 4 bases of the junction unmatched. This CDR3 is built from 14 residues.

On this clonotype itself: It may be a read error: a sequence one base away is much more abundant. This rearrangement joins TRBV7-9 to TRBJ2-1, with 13 bases fitting TRBD2. The V and J ends lost 5 bases and 8 bases, in that order; junction bases with no gene match: 6. In germline, CDR1 is SEHNR, CDR2 FQNEAQ (reference sequence). This CDR3 is built from 15 residues. CDR3 bases: TGTGCCAGCAGCCAACTAGCGGGGGGGCCGGATGAGCAGTTCTTC. This sequence encodes CASSQLAGGPDEQFF. The full variable domain, completed using reference TRBV7-9 and TRBJ2-1, is DTGVSQNPRHKITKRGQNVTFRCDPISEHNRLYWYRQTLGQGPEFLTYFQNEAQLEKSRLLSDRFSAERPKGSFSTLEIQRTEQGDSAMYLCASSQLAGGPDEQFFGPGTRLTVL.

This rearrangement joins TRBV7-4 to TRBJ2-5; possible D gene TRBD2, 6 bases. V gave up 1 base and J gave up 9 bases, with 9 bases separating them. The CDR3 is 12 residues long. Germline CDR1 is SGHVT and CDR2 is SQSDAQ. CDR3 DNA: TGTGCCAGCAGCTTAGAGGACTATTCCCAGTACTTC. Amino acids: CASSLEDYSQYF.

This clonotype has only a few counts. The rearrangement joins TRBV9 to TRBJ1-1; D remains unclear. The CDR3 is 14 residues long. Germline CDR1 reads SGDLS; CDR2 reads YYNGEE. Between the trimmed V and J ends, which lost 5 bases and 0 bases, there was a span of 11 bases. The DNA for the CDR3 is TGTGCCAGCAGGGGAGGCAGAGTGAACACTGAAGCTTTCTTT. Protein: CASRGGRVNTEAFF.

This clonotype was recorded a few times. The V call is TRBV14, the J call TRBJ2-5, with 13 bases matching TRBD2. Unmatched junction bases numbered 5, after V lost 2 bases and J lost 5 bases. Germline V gene data show CDR1 as SGHDN and CDR2 as FVKESK. This CDR3 has 16 residues. The CDR3, as DNA: TGTGCCAGCAGCCAAATTGGGACTAGCGGGGTTGAGACCCAGTACTTC. This translates into CASSQIGTSGVETQYF.

This clonotype was detected a few times. This rearrangement joins TRBV7-9 to TRBJ2-2; TRBD1 agrees at 7 bases. The CDR3 runs to 16 residues. V gave up 2 bases and J gave up 4 bases; unmatched junction bases: 7. Germline V CDR1 and CDR2: SEHNR, FQNEAQ (reference sequence). CDR3 amino acids: CASSLLQGETTGELFF. The CDR3 DNA sequence: TGTGCCAGCAGCTTACTCCAGGGGGAGACCACCGGGGAGCTGTTTTTT.

This chain links TRBV2 with TRBJ1-2; D perhaps matches TRBD1 (6 bases). Germline-derived CDR1 and CDR2 are SNHLY and FYNNEI. V was clipped by 2 bases and J by 4 bases, with 11 bases between them. The CDR3 length is 14 residues. The CDR3 spells CASSEIQGRYGYTF. In DNA form, the CDR3 reads TGTGCCAGCAGTGAAATTCAGGGGCGCTATGGCTACACCTTC.

This clonotype turned up a few times. The chain joins TRBV11-2 to TRBJ2-3; D is uncertain. Germline CDR1 reads SGHAT; CDR2 reads FQNNGV. The CDR3 runs to 13 residues. V was pared by 7 bases and J by 6 bases, with 14 bases between. Written as DNA, the CDR3 is TGTGCCAGCACCCCAACGCCTGGCGATACGCAGTATTTT. Translated, it gives CASTPTPGDTQYF.

This clonotype has only a few counts. The chain combines TRBV2 with TRBJ1-5; 8 bases line up with TRBD1. The trim removed 6 bases at V and 4 bases at J, leaving 11 bases unmatched. Germline CDR1 reads SNHLY; CDR2 reads FYNNEI. The CDR3 extends over 16 amino acids. The CDR3: CASRPGQGSSNQPQHF. CDR3 nucleotides: TGTGCCAGCAGACCAGGACAGGGTTCGTCAAATCAGCCCCAGCATTTT.

This clonotype was detected a few times. The genes are TRBV27 and TRBJ1-6, with D uncertain. Germline CDR1 and CDR2: MNHEY and SMNVEV (reference sequence). Trimming stripped 5 bases from V and 5 bases from J, with 10 bases between. CDR3 length: 14 amino acids. The CDR3 is CASSPGVDNSPLHF. The CDR3 DNA follows: TGTGCCAGCAGTCCGGGAGTCGATAATTCACCCCTCCACTTT.

The V and J genes are TRBV29-1 and TRBJ1-2; a weak D match, TRBD1 (5 bases). This CDR3 has 14 residues. V shed 2 bases and J shed 5 bases, with 15 bases lying between them. CDR1 is SQVTM and CDR2 is ANQGSEA in the germline V gene. The DNA of the CDR3 is TGCAGCGTTGAAACTAGAGGGGAGTATTATGGCTACACCTTC. As protein: CSVETRGEYYGYTF. Filled out from reference TRBV29-1 and TRBJ1-2, the complete variable domain reads SAVISQKPSRDICQRGTSLTIQCQVDSQVTMMFWYRQQPGQSLTLIATANQGSEATYESGFVIDKFPISRPNLTFSTLTVSNMSPEDSSIYLCSVETRGEYYGYTFGSGTRLTVV.

This clonotype was recorded at least ten times. V is TRBV6-5 and J is TRBJ2-3; perhaps TRBD1 as D (5 bases). This CDR3 spans 14 amino acids. V lost 2 bases to trimming and J lost 4 bases, with 10 bases between them. The germline CDR1 and CDR2 sequences are MNHEY and SVGAGI. The CDR3 nucleotides are TGTGCCAGCAGTTACCGGCAGGGCCCAGATACGCAGTATTTT. As protein: CASSYRQGPDTQYF.